Below are 19 T cell receptor beta chains sequenced from a single sample in a study of cytomegalovirus exposure and HLA in healthy donors. The PCR made use of 60 Vbeta and 13 Jbeta primers. Data came from immunoSEQ multiplex PCR; TCRdb stores just in-frame clones and leaves some out. The repertoire holds around 150,000 clones, with approximately 82% as singletons. Material for sequencing was PBMCs. These receptors were collected from a male donor in good health and CMV-seronegative.

This chain joins TRBV5-1 and TRBJ1-4; perhaps TRBD1 as D (5 bases). CDR1 SGHRS and CDR2 YFSETQ come from the germline V gene. V was shortened by 6 bases and J by 0 bases, with 21 bases between the two germline ends. This CDR3 contains 18 residues. This CDR3 reads CASTPWPPGGTTNEKLFF. The CDR3 DNA reads as TGCGCCAGCACCCCTTGGCCCCCGGGGGGTACAACTAATGAAAAACTGTTTTTT.

CDR3 amino acids: CASSEVQGTLYEQYF. The CDR3 DNA reads as TGTGCCAGCAGTGAGGTTCAGGGGACCCTTTACGAGCAGTACTTC. V gene TRBV6-1 combines with J gene TRBJ2-7; tentatively, D is TRBD1 (6 bases). In germline, CDR1 is MNHNS, CDR2 SASEGT. The V gene lost 3 bases and the J gene lost 4 bases, with 16 bases spanning the gap. This CDR3 region has 15 residues.

The gene calls are TRBV19 and TRBJ1-1; D not resolved. This CDR3 region has 13 residues. The V gene's germline CDR1 is LNHDA and CDR2 SQIVND (reference sequence). Deletions cut 3 bases from V and 1 base from J, with 6 bases between. CDR3 amino acids: CASSINSNTEAFF. CDR3 nucleotides: TGTGCCAGTAGTATTAACTCGAACACTGAAGCTTTCTTT.

V is TRBV19 and J is TRBJ2-7; 9 bases align to TRBD1. Germline V gene data show CDR1 as LNHDA and CDR2 as SQIVND (reference sequence). V was clipped by 3 bases and J by 5 bases; unmatched bases: 8. This CDR3 region has 15 residues. The CDR3: CASSIYDRGTDEQYF. For the CDR3, the DNA is TGTGCCAGTAGTATTTATGACAGGGGGACCGACGAGCAGTACTTC.

The genes are TRBV4-3 and TRBJ1-2, with no clear D. V lost 1 base and J 2 bases, leaving 8 bases between the germline ends. The germline CDR1 and CDR2 sequences are LGHNA and YSLEER. This CDR3 has 14 amino acids. CDR3 sequence (DNA): TGCGCCAGCAGCCAAGGAGGAATCAACTATGGCTACACCTTC. Protein: CASSQGGINYGYTF.

The chain combines TRBV2 with TRBJ2-7; D gene ambiguous. This CDR3 is 13 amino acids long. Germline V gene sequence: CDR1 SNHLY, CDR2 FYNNEI. The V and J ends lost 8 bases and 5 bases respectively, with 16 bases between them. CDR3: CASYIITTNEQYF. The CDR3 DNA is TGTGCCAGCTACATCATTACGACAAACGAGCAGTACTTC.

This clone was found a few times. This chain joins TRBV19 and TRBJ1-1; D is ambiguous. This CDR3 contains 13 residues. CDR1 is LNHDA and CDR2 is SQIVND in the germline V gene (reference sequence). Trimming took off 3 bases at V and 3 bases at J, with 8 bases between the two ends. DNA of the CDR3: TGTGCCAGTAGTATTTCCCCCTACACTGAAGCTTTCTTT. Its protein is CASSISPYTEAFF. Drawing the rest from reference TRBV19 and TRBJ1-1, the complete variable domain is DGGITQSPKYLFRKEGQNVTLSCEQNLNHDAMYWYRQDPGQGLRLIYYSQIVNDFQKGDIAEGYSVSREKKESFPLTVTSAQKNPTAFYLCASSISPYTEAFFGQGTRLTVV.

This clone was seen once. The chain couples TRBV4-1 to TRBJ2-3; TRBD1 matches at 7 bases. The CDR3 length is 16 residues. The V and J ends lost 0 bases and 0 bases, in that order; junction bases with no gene match: 3. Per germline, CDR1 MGHRA and CDR2 YSYEKL. This CDR3 is CASSQEQGPSTDTQYF. CDR3 nucleotides: TGCGCCAGCAGCCAAGAACAGGGGCCGAGCACAGATACGCAGTATTTT.

The chain recombines TRBV29-1 with TRBJ2-2; maybe TRBD1 (6 bases). V was cut by 3 bases and J by 5 bases, with 10 bases left in between. This CDR3 contains 13 residues. Germline V gene lookup returns CDR1 SQVTM and CDR2 ANQGSEA. CDR3 coding DNA: TGCAGCGTTGAGGCGGACAGTACCGGGGAGCTGTTTTTT. Translation: CSVEADSTGELFF.

There are a few counts of this clone. The CDR3 DNA sequence: TGTGCCAGCAGCCCCCGACTAGCGGGGGGGCAGGAGACCCAGTACTTC. Its translation: CASSPRLAGGQETQYF. V usage is TRBV9 and J usage is TRBJ2-5, with 14 bases fitting TRBD2. This CDR3 has 16 amino acids. Germline V gene lookup returns CDR1 SGDLS and CDR2 YYNGEE. Germline trimming cut 4 bases from V and 5 bases from J; bases unmatched to any gene: 7.

The chain joins TRBV4-3 to TRBJ2-7; 10 positions agree with TRBD2. J lost 10 bases, V lost 0 bases, and 9 bases had no gene match. Germline V gene sequence: CDR1 LGHNA, CDR2 YSLEER. CDR3 size: 15 residues. The CDR3: CASSQEPSGGSTQYF. DNA of the CDR3: TGCGCCAGCAGCCAAGAGCCTAGCGGGGGATCTACCCAGTACTTC.

The chain links TRBV10-3 to TRBJ2-1; 9 positions match TRBD2. The V gene end was trimmed by 3 bases and the J gene end by 4 bases; junction bases not matched to a gene: 4. Germline V gives CDR1 ENHRY, CDR2 SYGVKD. The CDR3 has 15 amino acids. The CDR3 sequence is CAISDSGGPYNEQFF. CDR3 bases: TGTGCCATCAGTGACAGCGGGGGGCCTTACAATGAGCAGTTCTTC.

This clone occurred a few times. The V and J genes are TRBV6-1 and TRBJ2-7; D is possibly TRBD2 (6 bases). The CDR3 extends over 14 amino acids. Germline CDR1 is MNHNS and CDR2 is SASEGT. V was trimmed by 11 bases and J by 0 bases, leaving 17 bases between them. The CDR3 reads CAGKSGFSSYEQYF. The CDR3 region has the DNA TGTGCCGGAAAGAGCGGGTTTAGCTCCTACGAGCAGTACTTC.

This clone was seen a handful of times. This chain links TRBV6-5 with TRBJ2-7; D is ambiguous. The CDR3 has 13 amino acids. The germline V and J ends were trimmed by 2 bases and 4 bases, with 9 bases remaining between them. Germline-derived CDR1 and CDR2 are MNHEY and SVGAGI. The CDR3 protein is CASSYAGTYEQYF. CDR3 in DNA: TGTGCCAGCAGTTACGCCGGTACGTACGAGCAGTACTTC.

The J gene is TRBJ2-2, the V gene TRBV27, with 7 positions matching TRBD2. The CDR3 is 15 residues long. The germline gives CDR1 MNHEY, CDR2 SMNVEV (reference sequence). V gave up 1 base and J gave up 4 bases; unmatched junction bases: 3. The CDR3 DNA reads as TGTGCCAGCAGTTTATTGGGGGGGGTCACCGGGGAGCTGTTTTTT. Amino acid sequence: CASSLLGGVTGELFF.

The V and J genes are TRBV7-8 and TRBJ1-3; D unresolved. V shed 2 bases and J shed 1 base, with 9 bases lying between them. Germline CDR1 is SGHVS and CDR2 is FQNEAQ. CDR3 length equals 15 residues. The CDR3 sequence is CASSLKSGSGNTIYF. CDR3 DNA: TGTGCCAGCAGCTTAAAGTCGGGGTCTGGAAACACCATATATTTT.

This chain uses TRBV28 with TRBJ2-1, with 13 nucleotides matching TRBD2. This CDR3 comprises 17 residues. Per germline, CDR1 MDHEN and CDR2 SYDVKM. After removal of 7 bases from V and 7 bases from J, the junction contained 13 bases not matched to a gene. The DNA of the CDR3 is TGTGCCAGCATCCCGGGACTAGCGGGAAGAAGAGGTAATGAGCAGTTCTTC. Its translation is CASIPGLAGRRGNEQFF.

The chain couples TRBV5-4 to TRBJ2-7; 7 bases match TRBD1. The CDR3 consists of 13 residues. Germline V lookup: CDR1 SGHNT, CDR2 YYREEE (reference sequence). V shed 3 bases, J shed 4 bases, and the junction held 4 bases outside the gene matches. This CDR3 is CASSSTGKYEQYF. CDR3 in DNA: TGTGCCAGCAGCTCGACAGGGAAGTACGAGCAGTACTTC.

This chain connects TRBV5-6 to TRBJ2-1; maybe TRBD1 (6 bases). CDR1 is SGHDT and CDR2 is YYEEEE in the germline V gene. The germline V and J ends were trimmed by 0 bases and 0 bases, with 10 bases remaining between them. There are 16 residues in the CDR3. The CDR3 loop reads CASSLEQGSSYNEQFF. CDR3 in DNA: TGTGCCAGCAGCTTGGAACAGGGTAGCTCCTACAATGAGCAGTTCTTC.